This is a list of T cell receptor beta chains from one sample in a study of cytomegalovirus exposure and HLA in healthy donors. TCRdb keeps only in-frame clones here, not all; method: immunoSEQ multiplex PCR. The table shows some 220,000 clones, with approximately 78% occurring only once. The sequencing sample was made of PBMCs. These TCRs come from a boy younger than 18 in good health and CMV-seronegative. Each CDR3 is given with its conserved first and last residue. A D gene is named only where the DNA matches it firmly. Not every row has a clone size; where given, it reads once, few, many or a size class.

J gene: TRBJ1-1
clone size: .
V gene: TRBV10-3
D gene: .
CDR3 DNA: TGTGCCATCAGCGCCCAGGGTGACAGTGAAGCTTTCTTT
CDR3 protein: CAISAQGDSEAFF

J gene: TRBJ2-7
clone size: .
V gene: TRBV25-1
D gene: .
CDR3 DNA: TGTGCCAGCAGTGAGGGCCCCTACGAGCAGTACTTC
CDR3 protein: CASSEGPYEQYF

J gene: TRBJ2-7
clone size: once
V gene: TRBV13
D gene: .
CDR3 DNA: TGTGCCAGCGGACGTTCAGGGGTGCCCTACGAGCAGTACTTC
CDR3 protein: CASGRSGVPYEQYF

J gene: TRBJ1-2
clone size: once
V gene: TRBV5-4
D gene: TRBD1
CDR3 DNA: TGTGCCAGCAGCTTGGACAGGACAGGGGGAAACTATGGCTACACCTTC
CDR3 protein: CASSLDRTGGNYGYTF

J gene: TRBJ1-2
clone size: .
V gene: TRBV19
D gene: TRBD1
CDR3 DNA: TGTGCCAGTAGTATCAGGGGGGCCTATGGCTACACCTTC
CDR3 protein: CASSIRGAYGYTF

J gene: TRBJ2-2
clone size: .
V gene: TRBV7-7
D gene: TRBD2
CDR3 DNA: TGTGCCAGCAGCCCGGGACTAGCGGGGAACACCGGGGAGCTGTTTTTT
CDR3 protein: CASSPGLAGNTGELFF

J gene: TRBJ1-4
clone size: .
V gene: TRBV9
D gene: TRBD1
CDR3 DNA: TGTGCCAGCAGCGACTCGTCACAGGGGCTTAATGAAAAACTGTTTTTT
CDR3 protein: CASSDSSQGLNEKLFF

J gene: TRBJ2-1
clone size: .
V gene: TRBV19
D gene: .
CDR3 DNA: TGTGCCAGTAGTATAGGAAGTGTCAGTAATGAGCAGTTCTTC
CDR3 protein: CASSIGSVSNEQFF

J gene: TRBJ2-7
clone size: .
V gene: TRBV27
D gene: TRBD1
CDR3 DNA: TGTGCCAGCAGTTCCCGTGGGGACAGAGACTACGAGCAGTACTTC
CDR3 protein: CASSSRGDRDYEQYF

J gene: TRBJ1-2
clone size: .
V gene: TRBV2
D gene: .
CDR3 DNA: TGTGCCAGCAGTCCCGGACAGAACAATGGCTACACCTTC
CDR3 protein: CASSPGQNNGYTF

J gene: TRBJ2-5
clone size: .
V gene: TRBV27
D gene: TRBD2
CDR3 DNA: TGTGCCAGCAGTTTGGTGGGGCACCCTCATCTAGCGGCGGGGGAGACCCAGTACTTC
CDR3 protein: CASSLVGHPHLAAGETQYF

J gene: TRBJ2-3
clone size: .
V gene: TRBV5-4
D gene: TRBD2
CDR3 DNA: TGTGCCAGCAGCTTGGCCCCTAGCGGGAGCTCAGATACGCAGTATTTT
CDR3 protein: CASSLAPSGSSDTQYF

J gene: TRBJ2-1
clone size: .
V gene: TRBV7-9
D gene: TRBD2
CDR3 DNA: TGTGCCAGCAGCCCGTCCATGTCGGCGGGGGGGCCGGATGAGCAGTTCTTC
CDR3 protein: CASSPSMSAGGPDEQFF

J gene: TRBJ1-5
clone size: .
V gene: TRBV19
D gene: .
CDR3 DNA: TGTGCCAGTATACCGACAGGAGGTGCTCAGCCCCAGCATTTT
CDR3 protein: CASIPTGGAQPQHF

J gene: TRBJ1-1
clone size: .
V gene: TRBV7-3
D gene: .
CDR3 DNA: TGTGCCAGCAGCTTAAATCCGCAGGGCGGCACTGAAGCTTTCTTT
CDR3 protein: CASSLNPQGGTEAFF

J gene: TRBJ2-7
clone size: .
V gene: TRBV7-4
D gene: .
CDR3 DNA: TGTGCCAGCAGCTGGACGCGGAGGTTCTCCTACGAGCAGTACTTC
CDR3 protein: CASSWTRRFSYEQYF

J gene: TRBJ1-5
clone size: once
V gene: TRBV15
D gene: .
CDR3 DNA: TGTGCCACCAGCAGAGAGAGGGGAGGAGCAAGAAGCAATCAGCCCCAGCATTTT
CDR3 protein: CATSRERGGARSNQPQHF

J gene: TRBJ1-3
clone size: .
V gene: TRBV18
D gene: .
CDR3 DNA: TGTGCCAGCTTGTCGACAGACTCTGGAAACACCATATATTTT
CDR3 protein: CASLSTDSGNTIYF

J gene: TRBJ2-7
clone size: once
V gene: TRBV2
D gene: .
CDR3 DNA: TGTGCCAGCCTCGTAGAGGGCTACGAGCAGTACTTC
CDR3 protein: CASLVEGYEQYF

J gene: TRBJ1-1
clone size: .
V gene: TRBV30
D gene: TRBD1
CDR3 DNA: TGTGCCTGGAGGGCGACAGGGAAAGCTTTCTTT
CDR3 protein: CAWRATGKAFF

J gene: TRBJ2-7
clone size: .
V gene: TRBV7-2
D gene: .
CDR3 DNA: TGTGCCAGCAGCCCCGTGGGAGTGAGCATGAACGAGCAGTACTTC
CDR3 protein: CASSPVGVSMNEQYF

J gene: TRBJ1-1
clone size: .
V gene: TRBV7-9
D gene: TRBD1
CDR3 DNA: TGTGCCAGCAGCCCTTTGACAGGGACGATGAACACTGAAGCTTTCTTT
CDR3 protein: CASSPLTGTMNTEAFF

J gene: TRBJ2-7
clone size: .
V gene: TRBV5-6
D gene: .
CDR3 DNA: TGTGCCAGCAGCCCTGCAGTAAGCTCCTACGAGCAGTACTTC
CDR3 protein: CASSPAVSSYEQYF